The 9 T cell receptor beta chains listed next were all sequenced from one sample in a study of identical twins. Via MiXCR, TCRdb re-called the 5' RACE reads, giving one row per CDR3 protein. This table holds approximately 1.8 million distinct CDR3 sequences, more than 30% found once. The sequenced sample consisted of cord blood. These receptors originate from a newborn girl in good health.

The chain couples TRBV29-1 to TRBJ2-2, with D perhaps TRBD1 or TRBD2 (5 bases each). Germline CDR1 reads SQVTM; CDR2 reads ANQGSEA. V lost 6 bases and J 8 bases, leaving 13 bases between the germline ends. The CDR3 extends over 12 amino acids. CDR3 region: CSVDRGAGELFF. The DNA for the CDR3 is TGCAGCGTCGACAGAGGGGCGGGGGAGCTGTTTTTT.

This clonotype was observed at least ten times. V gene TRBV15 combines with J gene TRBJ2-4; possibly TRBD2 for D (6 bases). This CDR3 comprises 15 residues. Per germline, CDR1 LNHNV and CDR2 YYDKDF (reference sequence). Trimming pared 3 bases from V and 0 bases from J, leaving 9 bases between. The CDR3 DNA is TGTGCCACCAGCAGGGAGGGTCCAGCCAAAAACATTCAGTACTTC. Translated: CATSREGPAKNIQYF. Full variable domain (outside the CDR3, taken from reference TRBV15 and TRBJ2-4): DAMVIQNPRYQVTQFGKPVTLSCSQTLNHNVMYWYQQKSSQAPKLLFHYYDKDFNNEADTPDNFQSRRPNTSFCFLDIRSPGLGDTAMYLCATSREGPAKNIQYFGAGTRLSVL.

The J gene is TRBJ2-5, the V gene TRBV20-1; TRBD2 matches 7 bases. Trimming cost V 2 bases and J 6 bases; bases outside gene matches: 15. CDR1 and CDR2 from the germline V gene are DFQATT and SNEGSKA (reference sequence). This CDR3 contains 16 residues. As DNA, the CDR3 is TGCAGTGCTAGACAGAATAATGCCGGGACTACCAAGACCCAGTACTTC. This gives the protein CSARQNNAGTTKTQYF.

This clonotype occurred a few times. This chain joins TRBV6-1 and TRBJ2-3; 10 nucleotides line up with TRBD2. CDR3 length: 16 amino acids. V lost 5 bases, J lost 2 bases, and 7 bases stayed unmatched. The germline V gene has CDR1 MNHNS and CDR2 SASEGT. This chain's CDR3 is CASSLKLAGPTDTQYF. For the CDR3, the DNA is TGTGCCAGCAGTTTAAAACTAGCGGGGCCCACAGATACGCAGTATTTT.

This clonotype was counted a few times. The chain joins TRBV11-2 to TRBJ1-6; weak D call: TRBD1 (6 bases). CDR1 is SGHAT and CDR2 is FQNNGV in the germline V gene. The CDR3 runs to 16 residues. V dropped 2 bases and J dropped 6 bases, with 14 bases sitting between them. CDR3 nucleotides: TGTGCCAGCAGCTTAAGGGACACCAGAGCTAATTCACCCCTCCACTTT. Its protein product is CASSLRDTRANSPLHF.

The table lists this clonotype with many counts. The chain employs TRBV9 and TRBJ2-3; maybe TRBD1 (6 bases). CDR1 is SGDLS and CDR2 is YYNGEE in the germline V gene. This CDR3 is built from 12 residues. Trimming took 3 bases from V and 4 from J, leaving 6 bases between them. As DNA, the CDR3 is TGTGCCAGCAGCGCAGGGGCAGATACGCAGTATTTT. It is translated as CASSAGADTQYF.

This sequence joins TRBV6-5 and TRBJ2-1, with TRBD1 as a possible D gene (7 bases). The CDR3 spans 15 residues. The V gene lost 6 bases and the J gene lost 7 bases, with 19 bases spanning the gap. Germline values: CDR1 MNHEY, CDR2 SVGAGI. CDR3 protein: CASRPTRGQFNEQFF. CDR3 nucleotide sequence: TGTGCCAGCAGGCCTACGCGGGGACAGTTTAATGAGCAGTTCTTC.

The chain combines TRBV20-1 with TRBJ2-4, with 8 bases identical to TRBD1. Looked up from germline, CDR1 is DFQATT and CDR2 is SNEGSKA (reference sequence). There are 14 residues in the CDR3. After removal of 3 bases from V and 3 bases from J, the junction contained 4 bases not matched to a gene. CDR3 DNA sequence: TGCAGTGCTAGCCGACAGGGGTTCAAAAACATTCAGTACTTC. Amino acids: CSASRQGFKNIQYF.

The chain uses TRBV6-6 and TRBJ2-5; D not certain. V lost 3 bases and J lost 5, with 13 bases in between. This CDR3 has 14 amino acids. Per germline, CDR1 MNHNY and CDR2 SVGAGI (reference sequence). CDR3 residues: CASSYRTRPETQYF. CDR3 in DNA: TGTGCCAGCAGTTATAGGACCCGGCCGGAGACCCAGTACTTC.